These 23 T cell receptor beta chains originate from one sample sequenced in a study of T-cell memory formation after mild COVID-19. TCRdb used MiXCR to reprocess the 5' RACE reads, holding one entry per CDR3 protein. This table holds about 260,000 distinct CDR3 sequences, about a sixth found once. The sample taken for sequencing was PBMCs or a T cell subset sorted from them (not recorded which). These receptors all come from a man in his late teens or twenties who had mild COVID-19 (a few samples of this study predate the infection). Cell type and time point are not known.

This clonotype was seen a handful of times. The chain has TRBV5-1 and TRBJ2-5, with TRBD2 matching 7 bases. V lost 4 bases to trimming and J lost 2 bases; unmatched junction nucleotides: 5. The CDR3 is 14 amino acids. Germline CDR1 and CDR2: SGHRS and YFSETQ. The DNA of the CDR3 is TGCGCCAGCAGCCGGGGGGAGTCACAAGAGACCCAGTACTTC. This sequence encodes CASSRGESQETQYF.

This clonotype was seen repeatedly, ten times or more. This chain links TRBV5-1 with TRBJ2-3, with D possibly TRBD1 on 6 matching bases. The CDR3 is 13 amino acids. Between the trimmed V and J ends, which lost 1 base and 5 bases, there was a span of 8 bases. Per germline, CDR1 SGHRS and CDR2 YFSETQ. The CDR3 sequence: CASSLIGGDTQYF. CDR3 sequence (DNA): TGCGCCAGCAGCTTGATAGGGGGAGATACGCAGTATTTT. Combining the CDR3 with reference TRBV5-1 and TRBJ2-3 gives the whole variable domain KAGVTQTPRYLIKTRGQQVTLSCSPISGHRSVSWYQQTPGQGLQFLFEYFSETQRNKGNFPGRFSGRQFSNSRSEMNVSTLELGDSALYLCASSLIGGDTQYFGPGTRLTVL.

This clonotype was observed a handful of times. V and J are TRBV7-9 and TRBJ2-5; D not resolved. Trimming removed 5 bases at V and 4 bases at J, with 14 bases between. Germline V CDR1 and CDR2: SEHNR, FQNEAQ (reference sequence). The CDR3 contains 14 residues. CDR3 coding DNA: TGTGCCAGCAGCACCGGAATTTTGGGAGAGACCCAGTACTTC. Its translation: CASSTGILGETQYF.

This clonotype was observed at least ten times. The V gene is TRBV6-5, the J gene TRBJ2-5; 7 bases line up with TRBD1. The trim removed 8 bases at V and 2 bases at J, leaving 5 bases unmatched. The CDR3 is 13 residues long. Germline lookup yields CDR1 MNHEY and CDR2 SVGAGI. The CDR3 spells CASHRGTQETQYF. Written as DNA, the CDR3 is TGTGCCAGCCACAGGGGAACACAAGAGACCCAGTACTTC.

This clonotype was counted ten times or more. The chain is built from TRBV18 and TRBJ2-5; a possible D gene is TRBD2 (6 bases). V gave up 3 bases and J gave up 1 base, with 9 bases separating them. Germline CDR1 and CDR2: KGHSH and LQKENI. The CDR3 sequence is 14 residues long. The CDR3 DNA reads as TGTGCCAGCTCACCTCGGACTATCCAAGAGACCCAGTACTTC. This translates into CASSPRTIQETQYF.

This clonotype was observed a few times. CDR3 sequence (DNA): TGTGCCAGCAAGTTGGGGATCCAAGAGACCCAGTACTTC. Translation: CASKLGIQETQYF. The chain uses TRBV2 and TRBJ2-5, with no clear D. This CDR3 is 13 amino acids long. Germline-derived CDR1 and CDR2 are SNHLY and FYNNEI. The germline V and J ends were trimmed by 7 bases and 1 base, with 10 bases remaining between them.

This clonotype was seen a handful of times. The CDR3, as DNA: TGCGCCAGCAGCCAAGATGCGTCAGGGGGCGCTGGGGCCAACGTCCTGACTTTC. Protein product: CASSQDASGGAGANVLTF. The chain recombines TRBV4-3 with TRBJ2-6, with TRBD1 matching 8 bases. The CDR3 has 18 amino acids. The V segment lost 0 bases and the J segment 2 bases; nucleotides outside the gene matches: 6. Germline CDR1 is LGHNA and CDR2 is YSLEER.

The chain employs TRBV30 and TRBJ2-7; weak D call: TRBD1 (5 bases). Germline V gene sequence: CDR1 GTSNPN, CDR2 SVGIG (reference sequence). This CDR3 has 12 residues. Between the trimmed V and J ends, which lost 2 bases and 4 bases, there was a span of 9 bases. CDR3 in DNA: TGTGCCTGGAGTACTACAGGTTACGAGCAGTACTTC. The encoded protein is CAWSTTGYEQYF.

This clonotype was seen ten or more times. V and J are TRBV4-2 and TRBJ2-5; TRBD1 matches 8 bases. This CDR3 is built from 14 residues. V lost 5 bases and J lost 4; bases outside the gene matches: 6. Germline V gene lookup returns CDR1 LGHNA and CDR2 YNFKEQ. The CDR3 nucleotides are TGTGCCAGCAGCACCAGGGGGCGCGGAGAGACCCAGTACTTC. Its protein is CASSTRGRGETQYF.

This clonotype was seen only a few times. The V and J genes are TRBV13 and TRBJ1-1; 11 nucleotides line up with TRBD1. The germline V gene encodes CDR1 PRHDT and CDR2 FYEKMQ (reference sequence). The CDR3 contains 15 residues. With V trimmed by 4 bases and J by 4 bases, 5 bases remained unmatched. The CDR3 spells CASSWGQGESTEAFF. CDR3 bases: TGTGCCAGCAGCTGGGGACAGGGGGAAAGCACTGAAGCTTTCTTT.

The chain employs TRBV10-3 and TRBJ2-7, with 7 bases lining up with TRBD2. Germline assignment: CDR1 ENHRY and CDR2 SYGVKD. This CDR3 comprises 16 residues. Germline trimming cut 4 bases from V and 2 bases from J; bases unmatched to any gene: 11. The CDR3 DNA reads as TGTGCCATCAGTGCTACAGGAGCGGGGACGACCTACGAGCAGTACGTC. Its translation is CAISATGAGTTYEQYV.

This clonotype was found a few times. The chain uses TRBV20-1 and TRBJ2-2; TRBD1 is a possible D gene (7 bases). Trimming stripped 0 bases from V and 1 base from J, with 15 bases between. There are 17 residues in the CDR3. Per germline, CDR1 DFQATT and CDR2 SNEGSKA (reference sequence). Here the CDR3 DNA reads TGCAGTGCTAGAGATAGGGCAGGGGGACTGAACACCGGGGAGCTGTTTTTT. Its protein product is CSARDRAGGLNTGELFF.

This clonotype appeared a few times. The gene calls are TRBV7-9 and TRBJ1-2, with 9 positions matching TRBD1. The CDR3 runs 16 residues. The ends lost 4 bases at V and 4 bases at J; junction bases unmatched: 10. Germline values: CDR1 SEHNR, CDR2 FQNEAQ (reference sequence). CDR3 DNA: TGTGCCAGCAGCTCTGGGGGACAGGGCGAGTTCTATGGCTACACCTTC. Protein: CASSSGGQGEFYGYTF.

This clonotype was detected a few times. The V call is TRBV4-1, the J call TRBJ1-2; unclear D gene. The CDR3 covers 14 residues. The V and J ends lost 1 base and 2 bases respectively, with 8 bases between them. Germline-derived CDR1 and CDR2 are MGHRA and YSYEKL. The CDR3 reads CASSQVSLNYGYTF. For the CDR3, the DNA is TGCGCCAGCAGCCAAGTGTCATTGAACTATGGCTACACCTTC.

The V and J genes are TRBV29-1 and TRBJ1-2; a weak D match, TRBD1 (5 bases). The germline V and J ends were trimmed by 7 bases and 6 bases, with 12 bases remaining between them. The CDR3 extends over 11 amino acids. Looked up from germline, CDR1 is SQVTM and CDR2 is ANQGSEA. The chain's CDR3 is CSASGADGYTF. CDR3 DNA: TGCAGCGCGTCCGGGGCAGATGGCTACACCTTC.

CDR3 DNA sequence: TGTGCCATCAGTGAGTCGACCGGACAGGGTAGGACTTTCTTT. It encodes CAISESTGQGRTFF. The chain links TRBV10-3 to TRBJ1-1; 8 bases agree with TRBD1. Germline CDR1 reads ENHRY; CDR2 reads SYGVKD. The CDR3 spans 14 residues. After removal of 0 bases from V and 12 bases from J, the junction contained 9 bases not matched to a gene.

This clonotype has more than one count but fewer than ten. The DNA for the CDR3 is TGTGCCAGCAGCCCTCAACTTCAGGGGGGGAGCTATGGCTACACCTTC. Amino acids: CASSPQLQGGSYGYTF. This chain connects TRBV28 to TRBJ1-2, with TRBD1 matching over 7 bases. The CDR3 covers 16 residues. Germline V gene lookup returns CDR1 MDHEN and CDR2 SYDVKM. V gave up 6 bases and J gave up 4 bases; unmatched junction bases: 14.

V is TRBV5-1 and J is TRBJ1-1; D is uncertain. This CDR3 contains 12 residues. The V and J ends lost 0 bases and 6 bases respectively, with 6 bases between them. Germline V gives CDR1 SGHRS, CDR2 YFSETQ. This chain's CDR3 is CASSLGLAEAFF. Written as DNA, the CDR3 is TGCGCCAGCAGCTTGGGGTTGGCTGAAGCTTTCTTT. Based on the CDR3 plus reference TRBV5-1 and TRBJ1-1, the full variable domain is KAGVTQTPRYLIKTRGQQVTLSCSPISGHRSVSWYQQTPGQGLQFLFEYFSETQRNKGNFPGRFSGRQFSNSRSEMNVSTLELGDSALYLCASSLGLAEAFFGQGTRLTVV.

This clonotype came up a few times. This chain links TRBV18 with TRBJ1-2, with D tentatively TRBD1 (5 bases). The ends were cut back, 6 bases at V and 2 bases at J, with 13 bases in the middle. Germline V gene data show CDR1 as KGHSH and CDR2 as LQKENI. The CDR3 is 14 residues long. The DNA of the CDR3 is TGTGCCAGCTCTCAAAGCCGGGACAACTATGGCTACACCTTC. It yields the protein CASSQSRDNYGYTF.

This sequence joins TRBV7-3 and TRBJ2-1; maybe TRBD2 (7 bases). Trimming stripped 6 bases from V and 10 bases from J, with 16 bases between. Looked up from germline, CDR1 is SGHTA and CDR2 is FQGTGA. This CDR3 has 13 residues. CDR3 in DNA: TGTGCCAGCAGTCCTGGCCCGGGGGGCGAGCAGTTCTTC. Protein sequence: CASSPGPGGEQFF.

This clonotype has only a few counts. The gene calls are TRBV6-5 and TRBJ2-1, with TRBD1 identical over 8 bases. The CDR3 loop spans 16 amino acids. Unmatched junction bases numbered 10, after V lost 2 bases and J lost 7 bases. In germline, CDR1 is MNHEY, CDR2 SVGAGI. The CDR3 DNA is TGTGCCAGCAGTTACCAATTTTCGGACAGGGTAAATGAGCAGTTCTTC. Translated, it gives CASSYQFSDRVNEQFF.

V is TRBV18 and J is TRBJ2-2, with D unclear. This CDR3 region has 15 residues. The germline V gene encodes CDR1 KGHSH and CDR2 LQKENI. V was shortened by 3 bases and J by 3 bases, with 11 bases between the two germline ends. The CDR3 spells CASSPQVRDTGELFF. The CDR3 DNA is TGTGCCAGCTCACCCCAAGTTCGGGACACCGGGGAGCTGTTTTTT.

The chain combines TRBV5-1 with TRBJ1-2; weak D call: TRBD1 (5 bases). Germline lookup yields CDR1 SGHRS and CDR2 YFSETQ. V lost 0 bases to trimming and J lost 0 bases, with 9 bases between them. This CDR3 contains 15 residues. CDR3 DNA sequence: TGCGCCAGCAGCTTGGACGGGGGAGCTAACTATGGCTACACCTTC. This encodes CASSLDGGANYGYTF.